This TCR beta chain is drawn from a study of blood T cell repertoires in COVID-19 (dated by TCRdb to about 2020). In terms of the full investigation: Collaborator samples came from the United States, Italy and Spain and covered acute and convalescent phases of COVID-19. The prospective study material was composed of cDNA or gDNA derived from T cells, B-cell-depleted T cells, or PBMCs. Deeply sampled blood TCRbeta repertoires from subjects exposed to, actively infected with, or recovered from COVID-19 were included in the dataset. A freely available public database, intended as a resource for researchers studying the immune response to SARS-CoV-2, is where the repertoires were released. The samples were drawn from the first 160 participants of the ongoing ImmuneRACE study and from some 1,300 subjects provided by 6 global collaborators. Nearly every sample came with metadata listing a de-identified subject ID, COVID-19 status, age in years and sex. Where available, HLA class I and class II types were taken from metadata supplied by the sample provider and were not determined by assay-based typing. On the study overall, not on this receptor specifically: Clinical and demographic metadata were provided uncurated, with the amount varying by source and participant.

Each collaborating institution followed its own protocols to collect whole blood in K2EDTA tubes. Collaborator samples were shipped for TCRbeta analysis as frozen whole blood, isolated PBMCs, or DNA extracted from either sample type. The immunoSEQ Assay, a bias-controlled multiplex PCR, was used to amplify TCRbeta CDR3 regions from genomic DNA. Processing in the source paper ran as follows. The number of nucleated cells in each sample was estimated from the amplification of reference gene primers within the assay. To quantify the absolute abundance of each unique TCRbeta CDR3 rearrangement, sequence reads were collapsed and filtered. For each sample, productive Simpson clonality was calculated as the square root of Simpson's diversity index over productive rearrangements. TCRdb retrieved this table from immuneACCESS and kept in-frame rearrangements only. Not all clones are present; in checked studies, unresolved V genes account for under half, and no reason is known for the remainder. The V and J calls and clone size were taken over from that table, and D and trimming were inferred from the DNA. The sample records 150,000 to 200,000 clones, almost 80% of which are singletons. The ten largest clones capture roughly 28% of the sample.

The CDR3 goes from the cysteine to the phenylalanine over 14 residues. Left in the record is the CDR3 DNA by itself, 42 bases read in frame from the first base. V gives up 3 bases and J gives up 1 base, and the segment between their germline ends measures 8 bases. Sequences MDHEN (CDR1) and SYDVKM (CDR2) are obtained from the germline V gene. This clone was seen at least ten times. Its antigen remains unidentified. Base qualities are not recorded, but no much larger clone differs from it by a single base. The rearrangement joined TRBV28 to TRBJ2-3; no D gene can be assigned with confidence. This TCR derives from a woman between 65 and 79 years old with acute or convalescent COVID-19. The sample comprised peripheral blood. The DNA reads as follows: TGTGCCAGCAGTTTTTTATCTGGCACAGATACGCAGTATTTT. Its product reads: CASSFLSGTDTQYF.